This T cell receptor (beta chain) was captured by sequencing in a study of beta chain features in type 1 diabetes. General observations from the study: A closer apparent resemblance between naive, central memory and Treg TCRB repertoires was seen in patients than in healthy donors.

The trim removed 4 bases at V and 5 bases at J, leaving 19 bases unmatched. Germline-derived CDR1 and CDR2 are SGHDT and YYEEEE. The CDR3 is made up of 18 amino acids. With respect to this clone: The antigen is not known.

Expressed TCRB transcripts were sequenced, since all the RNA that had been isolated was reverse transcribed. Using immunoSEQ multiplex PCR, the repertoire was profiled, and TCRdb retains in-frame clones only, with some absent. This sample yields under 200,000 clones, of which over 7.5% are seen a single time; roughly 2.5% belongs to the top ten. Input material: central memory CD4+ T cells from blood. The V gene is TRBV5-6, the J gene TRBJ2-7; the match to TRBD2 covers 9 bases. This sequence originates from a young woman in good health. This CDR3 reads CASSPPMGQAGGFNEQYF. CDR3 DNA: TGTGCCAGCAGCCCTCCAATGGGTCAAGCGGGAGGTTTCAACGAGCAGTACTTC.